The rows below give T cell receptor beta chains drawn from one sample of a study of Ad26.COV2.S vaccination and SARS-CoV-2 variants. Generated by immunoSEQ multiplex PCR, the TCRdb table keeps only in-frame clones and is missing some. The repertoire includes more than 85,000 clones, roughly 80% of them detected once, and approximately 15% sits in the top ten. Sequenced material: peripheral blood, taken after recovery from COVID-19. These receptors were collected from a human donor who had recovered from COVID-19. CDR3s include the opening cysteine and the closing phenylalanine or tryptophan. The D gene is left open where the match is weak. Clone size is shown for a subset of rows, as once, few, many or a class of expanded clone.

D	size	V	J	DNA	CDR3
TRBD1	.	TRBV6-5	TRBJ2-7	TGTGCCAGCAGTTATGCGACAGGGTCGAGTTACGAGCAGTACTTC	CASSYATGSSYEQYF
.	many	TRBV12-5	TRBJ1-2	TGTGCTAGTGGTTTGCGAAGACTTGCAGGGTATGGCTACACCTTC	CASGLRRLAGYGYTF
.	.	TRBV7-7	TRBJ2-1	TGTGCCAGCAGCTTAGGAGCAGGTTTGATAAATGAGCAGTTCTTC	CASSLGAGLINEQFF
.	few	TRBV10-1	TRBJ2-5	TGCGCCAGCAGTCCCGGGACCGGGACCCAGTACTTC	CASSPGTGTQYF
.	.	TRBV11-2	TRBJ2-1	TGTGCCAGCAGCTTAGTTCGGGGGAGCTCCTACAATGAGCAGTTCTTC	CASSLVRGSSYNEQFF
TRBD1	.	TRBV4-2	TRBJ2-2	TGTGCCAGCAGCCAACCCCAAGGACAGGGCGCCGGGGAGCTGTTTTTT	CASSQPQGQGAGELFF
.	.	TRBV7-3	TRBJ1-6	TGTGCCAGCAGTGGAGGATTCAGCAATTCACCCCTCCACTTT	CASSGGFSNSPLHF
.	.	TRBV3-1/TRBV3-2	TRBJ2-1	TGTGCCAGCAGCCGTGGGGTTAAGGGAGAGCAGTTCTTC	CASSRGVKGEQFF
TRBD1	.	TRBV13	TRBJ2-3	TGTGCCAGCAGCTTAGACAGGGGGCAAGGGGGCACAGATACGCAGTATTTT	CASSLDRGQGGTDTQYF
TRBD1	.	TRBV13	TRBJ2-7	TGTGCCAGCAGCCTTAGTGACAGGGGGCAAAGATTTTCCTACGAGCAGTACTTC	CASSLSDRGQRFSYEQYF
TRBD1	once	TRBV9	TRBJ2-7	TGTGCCAGCAGCGTAGAGGTGGGACAGGGTTACGAGCAGTACTTC	CASSVEVGQGYEQYF
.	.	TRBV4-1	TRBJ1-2	TGCGCCAGCAGCCAAGATTATCACCCGGGAAGGAGGGACTATGGCTACACCTTC	CASSQDYHPGRRDYGYTF